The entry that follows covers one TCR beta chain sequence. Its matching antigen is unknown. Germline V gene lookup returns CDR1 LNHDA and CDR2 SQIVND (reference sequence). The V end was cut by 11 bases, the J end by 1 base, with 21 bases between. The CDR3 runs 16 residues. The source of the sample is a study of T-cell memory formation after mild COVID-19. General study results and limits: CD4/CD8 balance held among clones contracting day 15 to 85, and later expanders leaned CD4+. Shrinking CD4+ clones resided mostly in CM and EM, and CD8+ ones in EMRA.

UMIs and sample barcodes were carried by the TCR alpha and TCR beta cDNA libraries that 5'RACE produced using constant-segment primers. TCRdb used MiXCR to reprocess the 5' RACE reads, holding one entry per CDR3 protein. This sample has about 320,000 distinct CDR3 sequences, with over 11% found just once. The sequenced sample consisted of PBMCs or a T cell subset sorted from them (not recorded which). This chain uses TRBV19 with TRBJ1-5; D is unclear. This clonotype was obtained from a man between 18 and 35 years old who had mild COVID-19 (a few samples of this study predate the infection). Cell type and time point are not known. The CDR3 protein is CAQQPRWTGSNQPQHF. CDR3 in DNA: TGTGCCCAACAGCCAAGATGGACGGGGAGCAATCAGCCCCAGCATTTT.